This entry is about one T cell receptor beta chain. This specimen belongs to a study of blood T cell repertoires in COVID-19. For the study at large: Samples of COVID-19 (acute and convalescent) were obtained from the United States, Italy and Spain. Sample material is recorded as cDNA or gDNA derived from T cells, B-cell-depleted T cells, or PBMCs.

The V gene lost 6 bases and the J gene lost 9 bases, with 12 bases spanning the gap. CDR1 and CDR2 (germline): LNHDA, SQIVND (reference sequence). The length of the CDR3 is 12 residues. Enrolled during active infection, Seattle patients were then followed longitudinally. Under the authors' procedure: Estimation of nucleated cell counts was performed using reference gene primer amplification. The data were produced by immunoSEQ multiplex PCR, yet TCRdb's version contains in-frame clones alone and is incomplete. From that table come the V and J calls and clone size; the DNA was used to work out D and trimming. The sample shows under 200,000 clones, around 87% of them seen only once.

Material for sequencing was peripheral blood. The V call is TRBV19, the J call TRBJ2-1; D might be TRBD2 (5 bases). This receptor was obtained from a man aged 60 to 69 with COVID-19, enrolled during active disease. The CDR3 sequence is CASSTRFLEQFF. DNA for the CDR3: TGTGCCAGTAGCACTAGGTTCCTTGAGCAGTTCTTC.